The 10 T cell receptor beta chains in this list originate from one sample, sequenced in a study of cytomegalovirus exposure and HLA in healthy donors. Both 60 Vbeta primers and 13 Jbeta primers went into the PCR. TCRdb's table, derived via immunoSEQ multiplex PCR, lists solely in-frame clones and lacks some. The sample holds roughly 100,000 clones, roughly 75% seen once. The sequencing input was PBMCs. These TCRs come from a woman aged 40 to 49 in good health and CMV-seronegative.

This chain links TRBV28 with TRBJ2-7; 8 bases align to TRBD1. Losses at the gene ends were 2 bases for V and 3 bases for J; bases not matched to a gene: 9. This CDR3 spans 16 amino acids. Germline V CDR1 and CDR2: MDHEN, SYDVKM. For the CDR3, the DNA is TGTGCCAGCAGTTTACCCCGCGGACAGGGTATCTACGAGCAGTACTTC. The encoded protein is CASSLPRGQGIYEQYF.

This clone was picked up one time. The chain joins TRBV6-6 to TRBJ2-7, with 7 bases that match TRBD2. This CDR3 has 15 residues. V lost 0 bases, J lost 0 bases, and 2 bases stayed unmatched. Germline V CDR1 and CDR2: MNHNY, SVGAGI (reference sequence). CDR3 DNA sequence: TGTGCCAGCAGTTACTCGGGGGGGAGCTCCTACGAGCAGTACTTC. Protein product: CASSYSGGSSYEQYF.

V and J are TRBV21-1 and TRBJ2-5; TRBD2, the table's D call, lacks a check against the DNA. TRBV21-1 is labeled a pseudogene. CDR3 size: 17 residues. DNA for the CDR3: TGTGCCAGCAGCAGGCAAAAGGAAGGGACTAACCAAGAGACCCAGTACTTC. Protein product: CASSRQKEGTNQETQYF.

The V call is TRBV28, the J call TRBJ1-1, with no clear D. Germline-derived CDR1 and CDR2 are MDHEN and SYDVKM. This CDR3 spans 13 amino acids. V lost 11 bases and J lost 7, with 20 bases in between. The CDR3 bases are TGTGCCGGGAGGAGGTCTGCAACGCTTGAAGCTTTCTTT. Residues: CAGRRSATLEAFF.

The chain employs TRBV5-1 and TRBJ2-3; TRBD2 matches at 11 bases. The CDR3 totals 18 residues. Germline CDR1 reads SGHRS; CDR2 reads YFSETQ. The V and J ends lost 3 bases and 4 bases, in that order; junction bases with no gene match: 13. This chain's CDR3 is CASSYQGASGRSADTQYF. CDR3 sequence (DNA): TGCGCCAGCAGCTACCAGGGGGCTAGCGGGAGGTCGGCAGATACGCAGTATTTT.

The chain links TRBV28 to TRBJ1-5; D not certain. This CDR3 region has 14 residues. Deletions cut 6 bases from V and 3 bases from J, with 12 bases between. Germline V gives CDR1 MDHEN, CDR2 SYDVKM. The CDR3 is CASRYGVLNQPQHF. The CDR3 DNA reads as TGTGCCAGCAGATACGGGGTGCTCAATCAGCCCCAGCATTTT.

The sample holds a few counts of this clone. The chain has TRBV6-6 and TRBJ1-5; no definite D call. V was shortened by 2 bases and J by 1 base, with 9 bases between the two germline ends. Per germline, CDR1 MNHNY and CDR2 SVGAGI (reference sequence). This CDR3 has 15 amino acids. The CDR3 sequence: CASSYGQMSNQPQHF. The CDR3 DNA sequence: TGTGCCAGCAGTTACGGGCAGATGAGCAATCAGCCCCAGCATTTT.

The chain uses TRBV6-6 and TRBJ1-1; 8 positions agree with TRBD1. This CDR3 is 13 amino acids long. Germline V gene sequence: CDR1 MNHNY, CDR2 SVGAGI (reference sequence). V was pared by 0 bases and J by 7 bases, with 1 base of the junction left unmatched. The CDR3 DNA follows: TGTGCCAGCAGTTACTCGGGGACAGGTGAAGCTTTCTTT. Translation: CASSYSGTGEAFF.

Only one count was recorded for this clone. The genes are TRBV28 and TRBJ1-5; TRBD1 might be the D (6 bases). This CDR3 spans 15 amino acids. Between the trimmed V and J ends, which lost 6 bases and 1 base, there was a span of 13 bases. Per the germline V gene, CDR1 is MDHEN and CDR2 is SYDVKM. The CDR3 loop reads CASRLQGRSNQPQHF. The DNA for the CDR3 is TGTGCCAGCAGACTACAGGGTAGGAGCAATCAGCCCCAGCATTTT.

This clone was seen just once. The chain combines TRBV21-1 with TRBJ2-2; the D segment call TRBD2 is taken from the table without a DNA check. TRBV21-1 is noted as a pseudogene. There are 21 residues in the CDR3. CDR3: CASSKGPPASLADWGVGELFF. CDR3 coding DNA: TGTGCCAGCAGCAAAGGACCGCCCGCTAGCCTAGCGGATTGGGGTGTCGGGGAGCTGTTTTTT.